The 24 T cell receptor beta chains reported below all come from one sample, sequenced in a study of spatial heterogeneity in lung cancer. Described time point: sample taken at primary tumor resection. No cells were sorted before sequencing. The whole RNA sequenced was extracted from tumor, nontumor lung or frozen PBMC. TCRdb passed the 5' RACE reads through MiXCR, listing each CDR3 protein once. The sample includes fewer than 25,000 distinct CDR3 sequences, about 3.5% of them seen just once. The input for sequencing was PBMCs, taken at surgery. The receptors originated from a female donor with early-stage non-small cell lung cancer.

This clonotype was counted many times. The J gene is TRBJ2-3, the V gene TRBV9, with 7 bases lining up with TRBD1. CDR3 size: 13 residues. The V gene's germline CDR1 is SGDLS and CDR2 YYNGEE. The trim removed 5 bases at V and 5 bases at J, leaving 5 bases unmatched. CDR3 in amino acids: CASRDRQGDTQYF. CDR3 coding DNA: TGTGCCAGCAGGGACCGACAGGGAGATACGCAGTATTTT.

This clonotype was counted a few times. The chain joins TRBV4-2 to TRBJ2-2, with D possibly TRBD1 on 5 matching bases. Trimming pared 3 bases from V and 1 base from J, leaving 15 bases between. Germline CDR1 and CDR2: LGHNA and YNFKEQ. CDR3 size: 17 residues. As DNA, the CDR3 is TGTGCCAGCAGCCAGCCGGACATGGACAAGAACACCGGGGAGCTGTTTTTT. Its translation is CASSQPDMDKNTGELFF.

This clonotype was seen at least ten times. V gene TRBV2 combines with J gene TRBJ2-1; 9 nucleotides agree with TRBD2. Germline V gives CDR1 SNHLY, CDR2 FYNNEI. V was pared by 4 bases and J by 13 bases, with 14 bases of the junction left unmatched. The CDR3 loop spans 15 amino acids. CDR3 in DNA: TGTGCCAGCAGTGGAACTAGCGGGCCCCCCTTACCCCAGTTCTTC. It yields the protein CASSGTSGPPLPQFF.

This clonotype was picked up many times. DNA for the CDR3: TGCAGTGTCAGGAGCGGGAGGGCTTACGAGCAGTACTTC. Translated: CSVRSGRAYEQYF. The chain links TRBV20-1 to TRBJ2-7, with 10 bases aligning to TRBD2. The length of the CDR3 is 13 residues. V lost 7 bases and J lost 4; bases outside the gene matches: 7. The germline CDR1 and CDR2 sequences are DFQATT and SNEGSKA (reference sequence).

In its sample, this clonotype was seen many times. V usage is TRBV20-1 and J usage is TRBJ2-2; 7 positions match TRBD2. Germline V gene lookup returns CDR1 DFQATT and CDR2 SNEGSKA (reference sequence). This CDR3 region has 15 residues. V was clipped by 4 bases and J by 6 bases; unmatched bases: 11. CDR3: CSATLAGRFAGELFF. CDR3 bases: TGCAGTGCTACGTTAGCGGGCCGGTTCGCCGGGGAGCTGTTTTTT.

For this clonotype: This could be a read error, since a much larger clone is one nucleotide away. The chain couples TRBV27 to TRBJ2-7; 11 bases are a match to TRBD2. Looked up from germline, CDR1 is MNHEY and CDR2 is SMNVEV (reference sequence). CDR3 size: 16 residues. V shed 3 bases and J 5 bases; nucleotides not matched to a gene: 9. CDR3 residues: CASSFLATSGTHEQYF. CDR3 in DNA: TGTGCCAGCAGTTTCCTCGCGACTAGCGGGACCCACGAGCAGTACTTC.

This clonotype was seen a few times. In nucleotides, the CDR3 is TGTGCCAGCATTGGACTAGCGCGTCGCACAGATACGCAGTATTTT. Its translation: CASIGLARRTDTQYF. This sequence joins TRBV6-1 and TRBJ2-3, with 9 bases that match TRBD2. CDR3 length equals 15 residues. Trimming cost V 7 bases and J 1 base; bases outside gene matches: 6. CDR1 MNHNS and CDR2 SASEGT come from the germline V gene.

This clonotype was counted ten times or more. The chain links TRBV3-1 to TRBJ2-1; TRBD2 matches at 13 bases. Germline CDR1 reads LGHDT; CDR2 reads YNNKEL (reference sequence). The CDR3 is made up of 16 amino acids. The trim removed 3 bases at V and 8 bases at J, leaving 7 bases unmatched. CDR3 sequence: CASSHLRTSGSDEQFF. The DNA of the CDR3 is TGTGCCAGCAGCCACCTCCGGACTAGCGGGAGCGATGAGCAGTTCTTC.

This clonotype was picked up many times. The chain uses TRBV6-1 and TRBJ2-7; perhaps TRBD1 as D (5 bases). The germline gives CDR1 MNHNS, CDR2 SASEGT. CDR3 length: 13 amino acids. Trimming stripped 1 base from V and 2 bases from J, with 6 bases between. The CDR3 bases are TGTGCCAGCAGTGAAGGCAGGGCCTACGAGCAGTACTTC. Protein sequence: CASSEGRAYEQYF.

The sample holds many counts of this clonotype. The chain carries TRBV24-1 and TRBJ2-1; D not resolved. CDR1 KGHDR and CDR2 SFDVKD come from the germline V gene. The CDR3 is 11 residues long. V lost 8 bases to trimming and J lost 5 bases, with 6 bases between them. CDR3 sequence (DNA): TGTGCCACCAAGAAGGACAATGAGCAGTTCTTC. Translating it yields CATKKDNEQFF.

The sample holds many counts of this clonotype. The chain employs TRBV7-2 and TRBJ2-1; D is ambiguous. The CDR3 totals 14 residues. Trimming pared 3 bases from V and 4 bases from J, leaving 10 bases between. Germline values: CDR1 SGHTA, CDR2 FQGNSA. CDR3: CASSLMSSYNEQFF. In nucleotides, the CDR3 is TGTGCCAGCAGCTTGATGTCCTCATACAATGAGCAGTTCTTC.

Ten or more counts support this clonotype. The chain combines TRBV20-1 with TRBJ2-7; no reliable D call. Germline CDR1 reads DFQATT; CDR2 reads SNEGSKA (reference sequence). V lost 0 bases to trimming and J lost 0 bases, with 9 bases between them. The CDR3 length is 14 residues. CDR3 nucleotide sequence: TGCAGTGCTAGAGATCGAGGATACTCCTACGAGCAGTACTTC. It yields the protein CSARDRGYSYEQYF.

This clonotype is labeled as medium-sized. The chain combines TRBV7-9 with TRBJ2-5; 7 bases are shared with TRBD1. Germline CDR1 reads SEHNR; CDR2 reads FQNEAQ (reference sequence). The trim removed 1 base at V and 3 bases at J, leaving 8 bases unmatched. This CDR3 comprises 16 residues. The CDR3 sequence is CASSLGPGQREETQYF. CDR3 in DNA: TGTGCCAGCAGCTTAGGTCCGGGACAGCGTGAAGAGACCCAGTACTTC.

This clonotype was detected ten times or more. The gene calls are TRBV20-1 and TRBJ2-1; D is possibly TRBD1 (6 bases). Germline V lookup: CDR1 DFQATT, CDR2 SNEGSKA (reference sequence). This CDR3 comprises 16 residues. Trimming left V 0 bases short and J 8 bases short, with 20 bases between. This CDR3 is CSARDLRGSGLDEQFF. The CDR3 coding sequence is TGCAGTGCTAGAGATCTCAGGGGTTCGGGTCTGGATGAGCAGTTCTTC.

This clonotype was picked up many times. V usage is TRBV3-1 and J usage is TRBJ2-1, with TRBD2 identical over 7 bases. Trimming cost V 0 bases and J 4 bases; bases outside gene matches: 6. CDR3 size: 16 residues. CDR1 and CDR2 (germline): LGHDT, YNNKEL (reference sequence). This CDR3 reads CASSQEWREIYNEQFF. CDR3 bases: TGTGCCAGCAGCCAAGAATGGCGGGAGATATACAATGAGCAGTTCTTC.

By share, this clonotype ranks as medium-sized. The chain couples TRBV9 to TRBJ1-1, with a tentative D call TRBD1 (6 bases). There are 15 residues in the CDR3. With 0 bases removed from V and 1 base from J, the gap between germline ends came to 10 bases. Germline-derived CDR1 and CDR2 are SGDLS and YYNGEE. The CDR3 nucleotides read TGTGCCAGCAGCGTAGAACAGGGACCGAACACTGAAGCTTTCTTT. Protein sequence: CASSVEQGPNTEAFF.

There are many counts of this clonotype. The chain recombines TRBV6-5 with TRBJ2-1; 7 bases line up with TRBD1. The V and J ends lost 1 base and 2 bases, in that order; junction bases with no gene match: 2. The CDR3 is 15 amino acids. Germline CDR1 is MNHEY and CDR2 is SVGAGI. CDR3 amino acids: CASSYLGGPYNEQFF. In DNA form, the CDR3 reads TGTGCCAGCAGTTACTTAGGGGGCCCCTACAATGAGCAGTTCTTC.

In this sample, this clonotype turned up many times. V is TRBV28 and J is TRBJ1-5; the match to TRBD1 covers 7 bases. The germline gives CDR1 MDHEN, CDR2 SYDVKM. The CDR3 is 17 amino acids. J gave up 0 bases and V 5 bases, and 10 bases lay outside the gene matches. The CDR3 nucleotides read TGTGCCAGCAGTAACCCCGGGACAGATTATAGCAATCAGCCCCAGCATTTT. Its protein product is CASSNPGTDYSNQPQHF.

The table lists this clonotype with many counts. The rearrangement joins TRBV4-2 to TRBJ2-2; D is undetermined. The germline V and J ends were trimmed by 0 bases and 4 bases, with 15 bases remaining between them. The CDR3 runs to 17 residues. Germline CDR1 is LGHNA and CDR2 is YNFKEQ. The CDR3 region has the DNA TGTGCCAGCAGCCAAGATTTTGTCGGGCCCCCCACCGGGGAGCTGTTTTTT. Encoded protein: CASSQDFVGPPTGELFF.

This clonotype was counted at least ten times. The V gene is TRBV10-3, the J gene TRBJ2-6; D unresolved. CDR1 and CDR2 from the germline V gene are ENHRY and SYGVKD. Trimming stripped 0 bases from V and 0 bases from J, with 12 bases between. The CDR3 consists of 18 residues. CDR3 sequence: CAISESSGRSSGANVLTF. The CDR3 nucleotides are TGTGCCATCAGTGAGTCTTCGGGCAGGAGCTCTGGGGCCAACGTCCTGACTTTC.

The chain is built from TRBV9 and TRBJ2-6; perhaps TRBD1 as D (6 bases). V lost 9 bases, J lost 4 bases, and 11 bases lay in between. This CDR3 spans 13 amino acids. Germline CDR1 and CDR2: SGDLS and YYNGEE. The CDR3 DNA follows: TGTGCCACTCAGGGGACAGGGGCCAACGTCCTGACTTTC. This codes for CATQGTGANVLTF.

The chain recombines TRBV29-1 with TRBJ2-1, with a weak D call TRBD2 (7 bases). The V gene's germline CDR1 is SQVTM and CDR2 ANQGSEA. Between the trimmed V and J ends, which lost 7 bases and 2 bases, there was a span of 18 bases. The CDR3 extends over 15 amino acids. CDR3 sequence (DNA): TGCAGCGCCTCTTACGGGGGGACAACCTACAATGAGCAGTTCTTC. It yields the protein CSASYGGTTYNEQFF.

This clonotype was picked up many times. The CDR3 here is CSVEDLYRAGGYTF. The CDR3 nucleotides are TGCAGCGTTGAAGATCTTTACAGGGCGGGTGGCTACACCTTC. The J gene is TRBJ1-2, the V gene TRBV29-1; D is possibly TRBD1 (6 bases). The CDR3 spans 14 residues. The germline V gene has CDR1 SQVTM and CDR2 ANQGSEA. Trimming left V 0 bases short and J 7 bases short, with 15 bases between. The full variable domain, its missing parts supplied by reference TRBV29-1 and TRBJ1-2, is SAVISQKPSRDICQRGTSLTIQCQVDSQVTMMFWYRQQPGQSLTLIATANQGSEATYESGFVIDKFPISRPNLTFSTLTVSNMSPEDSSIYLCSVEDLYRAGGYTFGSGTRLTVV.

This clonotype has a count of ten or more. The CDR3 DNA follows: TGTGCCAGCAGTGACACCGGGACTAGCTCCTACAATGAGCAGTTCTTC. Translating it yields CASSDTGTSSYNEQFF. The rearrangement uses TRBV6-4 and TRBJ2-1; TRBD2 aligns across 8 bases. J was trimmed by 0 bases and V by 2 bases; bases with no gene match: 3. Per germline, CDR1 MRHNA and CDR2 SNTAGT. The CDR3 covers 16 residues.